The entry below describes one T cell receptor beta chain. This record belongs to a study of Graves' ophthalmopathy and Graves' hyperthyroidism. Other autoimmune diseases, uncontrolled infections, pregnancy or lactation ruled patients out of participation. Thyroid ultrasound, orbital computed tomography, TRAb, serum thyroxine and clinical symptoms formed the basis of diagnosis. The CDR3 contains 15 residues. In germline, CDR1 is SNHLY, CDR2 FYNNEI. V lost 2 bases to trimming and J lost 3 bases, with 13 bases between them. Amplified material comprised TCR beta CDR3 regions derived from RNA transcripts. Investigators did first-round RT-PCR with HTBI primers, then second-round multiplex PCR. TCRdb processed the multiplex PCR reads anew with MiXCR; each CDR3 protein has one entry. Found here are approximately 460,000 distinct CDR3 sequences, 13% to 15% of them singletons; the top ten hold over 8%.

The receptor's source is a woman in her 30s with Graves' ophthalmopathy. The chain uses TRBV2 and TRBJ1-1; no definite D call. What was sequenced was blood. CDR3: CASSEWATQDTEAFF. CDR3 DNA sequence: TGTGCCAGCAGTGAATGGGCAACCCAGGACACTGAAGCTTTCTTT.